Each of the 30 T cell receptor beta chains below was sequenced from the same sample in a study of blood T cell repertoires in COVID-19. The protocol was immunoSEQ multiplex PCR, while the TCRdb copy is restricted to in-frame clones and leaves out a portion. The sample yields about 310,000 clones, around nine tenths seen once. What was sequenced was peripheral blood. The receptors derive from a man between 50 and 59 years old with active or convalescent COVID-19.

This chain connects TRBV6-5 to TRBJ1-2; D remains ambiguous. V was trimmed by 0 bases and J by 7 bases, leaving 15 bases between them. The CDR3 sequence is 15 residues long. Germline CDR1 reads MNHEY; CDR2 reads SVGAGI. CDR3 sequence reads: CASSYSMERESGYTF. Here the CDR3 DNA reads TGTGCCAGCAGTTACTCCATGGAACGGGAAAGTGGCTACACCTTC.

The V and J genes are TRBV6-5 and TRBJ2-1; 8 bases agree with TRBD2. The CDR3 loop spans 14 amino acids. V lost 6 bases, J lost 6 bases, and 7 bases stayed unmatched. Germline loops: CDR1 MNHEY, CDR2 SVGAGI. CDR3 loop: CASSILAALNEQFF. The DNA of the CDR3 is TGTGCCAGCAGCATACTAGCGGCCCTCAATGAGCAGTTCTTC.

V and J are TRBV2 and TRBJ1-5; TRBD1 might be the D (5 bases). Trimming left V 3 bases short and J 1 base short, with 10 bases between. The germline V gene encodes CDR1 SNHLY and CDR2 FYNNEI. The CDR3 is 15 amino acids. The CDR3 nucleotides are TGTGCCAGCAGTGACTCCAGGGCAAGCAATCAGCCCCAGCATTTT. This codes for CASSDSRASNQPQHF.

The V and J genes are TRBV30 and TRBJ1-1; 9 positions match TRBD1. The trim removed 2 bases at V and 5 bases at J, leaving 6 bases unmatched. The CDR3 totals 14 residues. Germline lookup yields CDR1 GTSNPN and CDR2 SVGIG (reference sequence). In nucleotides, the CDR3 is TGTGCCTGGAGTCCCTGGACAGGGGAAACTGAAGCTTTCTTT. Encoded protein: CAWSPWTGETEAFF.

The chain links TRBV7-3 to TRBJ2-2, with TRBD1 identical over 8 bases. This CDR3 comprises 16 residues. The germline gives CDR1 SGHTA, CDR2 FQGTGA. Unmatched junction bases numbered 7, after V lost 5 bases and J lost 2 bases. In nucleotides, the CDR3 is TGTGCCAGCAGCATTTCCGGGACAGGAAACACCGGGGAGCTGTTTTTT. This codes for CASSISGTGNTGELFF.

The chain couples TRBV10-3 to TRBJ1-5; tentatively, D is TRBD1 (5 bases). Trimming took off 4 bases at V and 5 bases at J, with 9 bases between the two ends. Germline V lookup: CDR1 ENHRY, CDR2 SYGVKD. This CDR3 is 13 amino acids long. The CDR3: CAISAGEDQPQHF. The DNA for the CDR3 is TGTGCCATCAGTGCGGGGGAGGATCAGCCCCAGCATTTT.

The sample holds one count of this clone. The chain uses TRBV10-3 and TRBJ1-3; D unresolved. Germline V lookup: CDR1 ENHRY, CDR2 SYGVKD. The CDR3 has 15 residues. Trimming pared 10 bases from V and 0 bases from J, leaving 16 bases between. The CDR3 nucleotides read TGTGCCACTTCTGGATACACGGGCTCTGGAAACACCATATATTTT. Its translation is CATSGYTGSGNTIYF.

The V gene is TRBV13, the J gene TRBJ2-1, with D uncertain. Germline CDR1 reads PRHDT; CDR2 reads FYEKMQ (reference sequence). Trimming took 5 bases from V and 0 from J, leaving 5 bases between them. The CDR3 sequence is 13 residues long. CDR3 in amino acids: CASSLGSYNEQFF. CDR3 nucleotides: TGTGCCAGCAGCCTCGGCTCCTACAATGAGCAGTTCTTC.

The gene calls are TRBV5-1 and TRBJ1-3, with TRBD1 as a possible D gene (5 bases). V was cut by 3 bases and J by 2 bases, with 9 bases left in between. The CDR3 covers 14 residues. Looked up from germline, CDR1 is SGHRS and CDR2 is YFSETQ. The chain's CDR3 is CASSSQGTGNTIYF. Here the CDR3 DNA reads TGCGCCAGCAGCTCGCAGGGAACTGGAAACACCATATATTTT.

This chain links TRBV5-4 with TRBJ2-7, with D perhaps TRBD2 (6 bases). This CDR3 has 15 residues. Germline values: CDR1 SGHNT, CDR2 YYREEE (reference sequence). The germline V and J ends were trimmed by 4 bases and 6 bases, with 20 bases remaining between them. The DNA of the CDR3 is TGTGCCAGCAGCCATATGGGACTGGAACTCTCCGAGCAGTACTTC. Protein product: CASSHMGLELSEQYF.

The chain carries TRBV5-1 and TRBJ2-5, with 10 bases identical to TRBD1. The trim removed 4 bases at V and 5 bases at J, leaving 11 bases unmatched. The CDR3 sequence is 16 residues long. The germline CDR1 and CDR2 sequences are SGHRS and YFSETQ. CDR3 region: CASSADPGTGVETQYF. As DNA, the CDR3 is TGCGCCAGCAGCGCTGATCCCGGGACAGGGGTGGAGACCCAGTACTTC.

The CDR3 sequence: CATAREGPNTEAFF. The DNA of the CDR3 is TGTGCCACGGCAAGGGAGGGTCCGAACACTGAAGCTTTCTTT. This rearrangement joins TRBV15 to TRBJ1-1; D is unresolved. Germline CDR1 and CDR2: LNHNV and YYDKDF (reference sequence). The CDR3 is made up of 14 amino acids. V was clipped by 9 bases and J by 1 base, with 15 bases between them.

This clone has just one count. V is TRBV18 and J is TRBJ1-1; D call uncertain. The V end was cut by 0 bases, the J end by 4 bases, with 6 bases between. Germline loops: CDR1 KGHSH, CDR2 LQKENI. The CDR3 runs 13 residues. DNA for the CDR3: TGTGCCAGCTCACCACCCGTCCGCACTGAAGCTTTCTTT. Amino acids: CASSPPVRTEAFF.

The chain uses TRBV30 and TRBJ1-3; no clear D. Germline CDR1 is GTSNPN and CDR2 is SVGIG (reference sequence). V was trimmed by 1 base and J by 0 bases, leaving 10 bases between them. The CDR3 extends over 15 amino acids. In DNA, the CDR3 is TGTGCCTGGAGTGGAGGAGTGCTCTCTGGAAACACCATATATTTT. It codes for CAWSGGVLSGNTIYF. The full variable domain, in which reference TRBV30 and TRBJ1-3 provide the parts outside the CDR3, is SQTIHQWPATLVQPVGSPLSLECTVEGTSNPNLYWYRQAAGRGLQLLFYSVGIGQISSEVPQNLSASRPQDRQFILSSKKLLLSDSGFYLCAWSGGVLSGNTIYFGEGSWLTVV.

CDR3 residues: CASSPGQAHNSPLHF. The CDR3 nucleotides read TGTGCCAGTAGCCCGGGACAGGCCCATAATTCACCCCTCCACTTT. The J gene is TRBJ1-6, the V gene TRBV19, with 8 bases lining up with TRBD1. The CDR3 runs to 15 residues. The V segment lost 6 bases and the J segment 5 bases; nucleotides outside the gene matches: 6. CDR1 and CDR2 (germline): LNHDA, SQIVND (reference sequence).

This clone was picked up a small number of times. This sequence joins TRBV7-9 and TRBJ1-1; TRBD1 matches 9 bases. The CDR3 has 14 amino acids. Germline values: CDR1 SEHNR, CDR2 FQNEAQ (reference sequence). V trimming: 5 bases; J trimming: 5 bases; junction bases outside the gene matches: 6. CDR3 bases: TGTGCCAGCAGCAGACCGGACAGGGGAACTGAAGCTTTCTTT. Its protein product is CASSRPDRGTEAFF.

The chain uses TRBV19 and TRBJ1-2; 7 bases fit TRBD1. Germline V gene sequence: CDR1 LNHDA, CDR2 SQIVND (reference sequence). This CDR3 is built from 16 residues. V gave up 3 bases and J gave up 5 bases; unmatched junction bases: 12. The CDR3 DNA reads as TGTGCCAGTAGTATTCTACGACAGGGCCCACTTTATGGCTACACCTTC. It specifies CASSILRQGPLYGYTF. Full variable domain (remainder filled in from reference TRBV19 and TRBJ1-2): DGGITQSPKYLFRKEGQNVTLSCEQNLNHDAMYWYRQDPGQGLRLIYYSQIVNDFQKGDIAEGYSVSREKKESFPLTVTSAQKNPTAFYLCASSILRQGPLYGYTFGSGTRLTVV.

This CDR3 reads CATSDSGVSTDTQYF. CDR3 in DNA: TGTGCCACCAGTGACTCAGGGGTTAGCACAGATACGCAGTATTTT. The gene calls are TRBV24-1 and TRBJ2-3; D possibly corresponds to TRBD1 (6 bases). CDR3 length equals 15 residues. With 4 bases removed from V and 0 bases from J, the gap between germline ends came to 10 bases. CDR1 is KGHDR and CDR2 is SFDVKD in the germline V gene.

This chain joins TRBV7-8 and TRBJ1-5, with unresolved D. The V end lost 2 bases, the J end lost 4 bases, and 6 bases lay between the germline ends. Germline CDR1 and CDR2: SGHVS and FQNEAQ. CDR3 size: 13 residues. DNA of the CDR3: TGTGCCAGCAGCTTAACAGAGAATCAGCCCCAGCATTTT. As protein: CASSLTENQPQHF.

The chain has TRBV2 and TRBJ2-5, with D possibly matching TRBD2 (5 bases). The CDR3 has 13 amino acids. V was cut by 5 bases and J by 5 bases, with 12 bases left in between. Germline V CDR1 and CDR2: SNHLY, FYNNEI. CDR3 sequence (DNA): TGTGCCAGCAGTCCACTAGTAGGGGAGACCCAGTACTTC. This gives the protein CASSPLVGETQYF.

This chain links TRBV2 with TRBJ2-2; 7 positions match TRBD1. Germline CDR1 reads SNHLY; CDR2 reads FYNNEI. The CDR3 covers 17 residues. The J segment lost 1 base and the V segment lost 5 bases, leaving 10 bases of the junction unmatched. The CDR3 spells CASSTSPGQMNTGELFF. The CDR3 region has the DNA TGTGCCAGCAGTACATCCCCGGGACAGATGAACACCGGGGAGCTGTTTTTT.

This clone came up once. This chain joins TRBV28 and TRBJ1-5, with TRBD1 identical over 8 bases. This CDR3 region has 14 residues. Germline CDR1 MDHEN, CDR2 SYDVKM. V lost 6 bases to trimming and J lost 8 bases; unmatched junction nucleotides: 9. The CDR3 nucleotides are TGTGCCAGCAGCCCGGACAGGGATTTGGAGCCCCAGCATTTT. Amino acid sequence: CASSPDRDLEPQHF.

The V gene is TRBV3-1 (or the pseudogene TRBV3-2), the J gene TRBJ2-1, with 11 bases lining up with TRBD2. The CDR3 totals 15 residues. CDR1 LGHDT and CDR2 YNNKEL come from the germline V gene (reference sequence). J was trimmed by 8 bases and V by 4 bases; bases with no gene match: 7. The CDR3: CASSPTSGGLHEQFF. CDR3 DNA: TGTGCCAGCAGCCCAACTAGCGGGGGCCTCCATGAGCAGTTCTTC.

V is TRBV28 and J is TRBJ1-1; D call uncertain. The ends were cut back, 4 bases at V and 4 bases at J, with 4 bases in the middle. Germline loops: CDR1 MDHEN, CDR2 SYDVKM. This CDR3 comprises 11 residues. In DNA form, the CDR3 reads TGTGCCAGCAGTTGGAGCACTGAAGCTTTCTTT. This translates into CASSWSTEAFF.

This clone has just one count. The chain combines TRBV6-5 with TRBJ1-1; D call uncertain. The germline gives CDR1 MNHEY, CDR2 SVGAGI. The CDR3 has 15 residues. The ends were cut back, 0 bases at V and 5 bases at J, with 13 bases in the middle. The CDR3 reads CASSYSSIPGTEAFF. DNA for the CDR3: TGTGCCAGCAGTTACTCGTCCATCCCGGGGACTGAAGCTTTCTTT.

V and J are TRBV5-1 and TRBJ2-7, with 11 bases lining up with TRBD1. The germline CDR1 and CDR2 sequences are SGHRS and YFSETQ. The V and J ends lost 4 bases and 4 bases, in that order; junction bases with no gene match: 4. The CDR3 is 14 residues long. For the CDR3, the DNA is TGCGCCAGCAGCCCGGGGACAGGGGGATACGAGCAGTACTTC. Protein: CASSPGTGGYEQYF.

This clone showed up just once. The chain recombines TRBV29-1 with TRBJ2-2, with TRBD1 matching 7 bases. This CDR3 spans 13 amino acids. V was clipped by 4 bases and J by 4 bases; unmatched bases: 3. Per the germline V gene, CDR1 is SQVTM and CDR2 is ANQGSEA. The DNA of the CDR3 is TGCAGCGTTGGGACAGGACCCACCGGGGAGCTGTTTTTT. As protein: CSVGTGPTGELFF.

The V call is TRBV6-6, the J call TRBJ1-2; D is undetermined. The V end was cut by 6 bases, the J end by 4 bases, with 15 bases between. Germline CDR1 MNHNY, CDR2 SVGAGI (reference sequence). The CDR3 contains 14 residues. CDR3: CASSPGRKGYGYTF. DNA for the CDR3: TGTGCCAGCAGCCCGGGGAGGAAGGGCTATGGCTACACCTTC.

The J gene is TRBJ2-2, the V gene TRBV5-6; TRBD1 agrees at 7 bases. V lost 0 bases and J lost 4; bases outside the gene matches: 6. In germline, CDR1 is SGHDT, CDR2 YYEEEE. The length of the CDR3 is 16 residues. The CDR3 nucleotides are TGTGCCAGCAGCTTGGATGGGACAGAATTCACCGGGGAGCTGTTTTTT. It specifies CASSLDGTEFTGELFF.

The chain uses TRBV2 and TRBJ1-2; 7 bases are a match to TRBD1. The CDR3 is made up of 13 amino acids. After removal of 6 bases from V and 6 bases from J, the junction contained 7 bases not matched to a gene. Germline lookup yields CDR1 SNHLY and CDR2 FYNNEI. The CDR3 DNA reads TGTGCCAGCAGCTTGACAGGGATCCATGGCTACACCTTC. Encoded protein: CASSLTGIHGYTF.